The entry that follows covers one TCR beta chain sequence. This entry is derived from a study of blood T cells in healthy people across ages. It was with a sample-barcoded 5' primer and a J-beta primer mix that a second PCR of roughly 7 to 12 cycles was run. One entry per CDR3 protein results from TCRdb running MiXCR on the 5' RACE reads. The data contain about 400,000 distinct CDR3 sequences, more than 45% of them singletons. The sequence derives from a man in his 60s in good health. The sample comprised blood.

The chain's CDR3 is CASSPDFPWDEQFF. Here the CDR3 DNA reads TGTGCCAGCAGCCCGGACTTCCCCTGGGATGAGCAGTTCTTC. The J gene is TRBJ2-1, the V gene TRBV7-6; a possible D gene is TRBD2 (5 bases). The CDR3 is made up of 14 amino acids. V was pared by 5 bases and J by 8 bases, with 16 bases between. Looked up from germline, CDR1 is SGHVS and CDR2 is FNYEAQ.